The T cell receptor beta chain under discussion was sequenced for a study of identical twins. MiXCR, applied by TCRdb to the 5' RACE reads, yields one record per CDR3 protein. The sample includes under 300,000 distinct CDR3 sequences, 5.5% to 7.5% of them seen just once. Germline V gives CDR1 SGHDT, CDR2 YYEEEE. Trimming pared 4 bases from V and 7 bases from J, leaving 9 bases between. The CDR3 spans 12 residues. This sample was shared with a second study, whose subject was T cells expressing NK-cell markers.

Sequenced sample: CD8+ T cells sorted from blood. The chain joins TRBV5-6 to TRBJ1-5; D remains unclear. This clonotype was obtained from a woman younger than 35 in good health. The CDR3 here is CASSQGQQPQHF. DNA of the CDR3: TGTGCCAGCAGCCAAGGCCAACAGCCCCAGCATTTT.